In this sample, the clone carrying this T cell receptor (beta chain) turned up a few times. The antigen remains unidentified. The library put unique molecular identifiers onto individual cDNA molecules. MiXCR, applied by TCRdb to the RACE reads, yields one record per CDR3 protein. The repertoire holds approximately 97,000 distinct CDR3 sequences, with around a quarter as singletons. This sample is part of a study of human T cells and chemical hapten exposure. Whole-study results and caveats: A positive correlation with patch test score was shown by PT1 expanded TCR counts.

The V gene lost 6 bases and the J gene lost 6 bases, with 13 bases spanning the gap. The CDR3 extends over 13 amino acids. Per germline, CDR1 MNHEY and CDR2 SVGAGI. Time point indicated: patch test 3, about 24 weeks after DPC sensitization. Treatment noted: therapeutic diphenylcyclopropenone sensitization with weekly scalp DPC. The sequence was obtained from a man in his forties or fifties with alopecia areata. Some clones in this sample may be carry-over from other donors' samples. This chain connects TRBV6-5 to TRBJ2-3; the D is unclear. Specimen: whole blood, collected in connection with sensitization to the hapten diphenylcyclopropenone (DPC). CDR3 DNA sequence: TGTGCCAGCAGCCTTCCGTCCGGGGATACGCAGTATTTT. Translation gives CASSLPSGDTQYF.